Sequencing of this T cell receptor (beta chain) was carried out in a study of blood T cell repertoires in COVID-19. The overall study: The samples span acute and convalescent COVID-19 from the United States, Italy and Spain. Sources were T cells, B-cell-depleted T cells, or PBMCs; the material itself was cDNA or gDNA.

Seattle patient enrollment occurred during active infection, with longitudinal follow-up thereafter. In the authors' methods: Reference gene primers were amplified, and this amplification served to estimate nucleated cell counts. Assay: immunoSEQ multiplex PCR; the TCRdb copy retains only in-frame clones and omits some. V, J and clone size are taken as reported in that table, and D and trimming were inferred from the DNA itself. The profile covers roughly 180,000 clones, with over 75% appearing a single time and about 6.9% taken by the ten largest. This CDR3 contains 16 residues. Germline V gives CDR1 SGHDT, CDR2 YYEEEE. Trimming removed 5 bases from V and 4 bases from J; junction bases left unmatched: 12.

The clonotype comes from a man of 80 years or more with COVID-19, enrolled during active disease. V gene TRBV5-6 combines with J gene TRBJ1-2; 9 bases are a match to TRBD1. Sequencing used peripheral blood. The CDR3 nucleotides read TGTGCCAGCAGATCCCGTCGGACAGGGGCGTCCTATGGCTACACCTTC. Amino acid sequence: CASRSRRTGASYGYTF.